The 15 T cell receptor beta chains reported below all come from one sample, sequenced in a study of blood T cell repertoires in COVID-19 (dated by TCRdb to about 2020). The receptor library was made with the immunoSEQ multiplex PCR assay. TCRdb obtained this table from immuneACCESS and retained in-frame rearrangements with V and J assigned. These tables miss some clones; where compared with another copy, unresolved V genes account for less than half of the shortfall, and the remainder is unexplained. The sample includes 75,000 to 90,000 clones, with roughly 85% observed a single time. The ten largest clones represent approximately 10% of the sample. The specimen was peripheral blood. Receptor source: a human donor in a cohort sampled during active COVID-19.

CDR3 protein: CASSWDSTVDTQYF. CDR3 coding DNA: TGTGCCAGCAGCTGGGACAGCACAGTGGATACGCAGTATTTT. The chain employs TRBV7-2 and TRBJ2-3, with 7 bases identical to TRBD1. This CDR3 comprises 14 residues. Trimming removed 4 bases from V and 6 bases from J; junction bases left unmatched: 7. In germline, CDR1 is SGHTA, CDR2 FQGNSA.

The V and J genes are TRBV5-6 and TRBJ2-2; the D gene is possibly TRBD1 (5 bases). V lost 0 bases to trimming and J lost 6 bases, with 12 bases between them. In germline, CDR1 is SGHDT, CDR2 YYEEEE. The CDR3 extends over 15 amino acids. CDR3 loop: CASSLGRVRAGELFF. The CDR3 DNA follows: TGTGCCAGCAGCTTGGGCAGGGTACGTGCCGGGGAGCTGTTTTTT.

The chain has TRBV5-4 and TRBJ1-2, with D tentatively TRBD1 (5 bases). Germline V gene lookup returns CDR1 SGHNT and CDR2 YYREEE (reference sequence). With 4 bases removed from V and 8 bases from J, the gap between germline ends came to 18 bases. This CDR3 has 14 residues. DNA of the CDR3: TGTGCCAGCAGCCAACCGGGAGCCTCAGGGGGCTACACCTTC. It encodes CASSQPGASGGYTF.

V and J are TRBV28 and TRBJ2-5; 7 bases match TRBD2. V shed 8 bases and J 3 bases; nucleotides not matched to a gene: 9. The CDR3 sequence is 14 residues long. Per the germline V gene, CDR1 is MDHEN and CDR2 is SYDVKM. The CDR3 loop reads CASVVRGGEETQYF. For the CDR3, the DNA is TGTGCCAGCGTAGTTCGCGGGGGAGAAGAGACCCAGTACTTC.

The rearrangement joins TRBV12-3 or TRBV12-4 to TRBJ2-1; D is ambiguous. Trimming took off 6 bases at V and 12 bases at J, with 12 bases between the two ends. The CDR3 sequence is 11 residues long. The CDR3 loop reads CASRGALVQFF. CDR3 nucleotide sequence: TGTGCCAGCAGAGGAGCTTTGGTGCAGTTCTTC.

The CDR3 is CASSEVYRASNQPQHF. CDR3 nucleotides: TGTGCCAGCAGTGAAGTCTACAGAGCAAGCAATCAGCCCCAGCATTTT. This rearrangement joins TRBV2 to TRBJ1-5, with D hard to call. Trimming took 1 base from V and 1 from J, leaving 11 bases between them. Germline CDR1 and CDR2: SNHLY and FYNNEI. The CDR3 loop spans 16 amino acids.

CDR3 in amino acids: CASSSGLAGGGETQYF. The CDR3 DNA follows: TGTGCCAGCAGCAGCGGACTAGCGGGAGGGGGGGAGACCCAGTACTTC. The V call is TRBV5-4, the J call TRBJ2-5; TRBD2 agrees at 15 bases. The CDR3 has 16 residues. V gave up 4 bases and J gave up 5 bases; unmatched junction bases: 6. Germline V lookup: CDR1 SGHNT, CDR2 YYREEE (reference sequence). The variable domain in full, with the rest retrieved from reference TRBV5-4 and TRBJ2-5, is ETGVTQSPTHLIKTRGQQVTLRCSSQSGHNTVSWYQQALGQGPQFIFQYYREEENGRGNFPPRFSGLQFPNYSSELNVNALELDDSALYLCASSSGLAGGGETQYFGPGTRLLVL.

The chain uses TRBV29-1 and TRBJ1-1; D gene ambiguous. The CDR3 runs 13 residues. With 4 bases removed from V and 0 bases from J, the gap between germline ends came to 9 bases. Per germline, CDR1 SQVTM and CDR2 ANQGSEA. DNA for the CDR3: TGCAGCGTTGCCTGGCAGTTGAACACTGAAGCTTTCTTT. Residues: CSVAWQLNTEAFF.

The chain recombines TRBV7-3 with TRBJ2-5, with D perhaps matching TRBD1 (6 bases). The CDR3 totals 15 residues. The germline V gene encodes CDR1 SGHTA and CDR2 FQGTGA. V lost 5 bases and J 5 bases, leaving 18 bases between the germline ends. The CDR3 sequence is CASSALGAPWETQYF. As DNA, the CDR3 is TGTGCCAGCAGCGCCTTGGGGGCCCCTTGGGAGACCCAGTACTTC. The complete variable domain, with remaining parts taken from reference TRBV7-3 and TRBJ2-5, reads GAGVSQTPSNKVTEKGKYVELRCDPISGHTALYWYRQSLGQGPEFLIYFQGTGAADDSGLPNDRFFAVRPEGSVSTLKIQRTERGDSAVYLCASSALGAPWETQYFGPGTRLLVL.

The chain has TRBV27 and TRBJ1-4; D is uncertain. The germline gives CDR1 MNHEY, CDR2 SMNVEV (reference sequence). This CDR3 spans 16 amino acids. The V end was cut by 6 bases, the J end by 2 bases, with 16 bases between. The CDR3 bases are TGTGCCAGCAGACCGGCGGAACGTGGGACTAATGAAAAACTGTTTTTT. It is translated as CASRPAERGTNEKLFF.

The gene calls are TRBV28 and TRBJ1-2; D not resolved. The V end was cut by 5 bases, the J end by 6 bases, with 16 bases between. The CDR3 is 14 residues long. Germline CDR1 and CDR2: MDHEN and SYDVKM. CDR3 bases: TGTGCCAGCAGTAGCCCGGGCGGGGTAAATGGCTACACCTTC. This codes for CASSSPGGVNGYTF.

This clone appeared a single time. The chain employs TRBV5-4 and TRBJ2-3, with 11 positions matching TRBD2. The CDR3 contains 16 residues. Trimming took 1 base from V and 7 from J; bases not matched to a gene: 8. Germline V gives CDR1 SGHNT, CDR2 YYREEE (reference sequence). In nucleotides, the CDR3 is TGTGCCAGCAGCTTGACTAGCGGGGGAGCCAAGAATACGCAGTATTTT. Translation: CASSLTSGGAKNTQYF.

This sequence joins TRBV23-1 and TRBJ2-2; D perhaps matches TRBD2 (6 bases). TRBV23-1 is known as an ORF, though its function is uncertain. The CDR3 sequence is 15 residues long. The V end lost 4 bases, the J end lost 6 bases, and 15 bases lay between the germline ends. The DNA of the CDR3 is TGCGCCAGCAGTCCTCGCGCGAGGAGGGCCGGGGAGCTGTTTTTT. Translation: CASSPRARRAGELFF.

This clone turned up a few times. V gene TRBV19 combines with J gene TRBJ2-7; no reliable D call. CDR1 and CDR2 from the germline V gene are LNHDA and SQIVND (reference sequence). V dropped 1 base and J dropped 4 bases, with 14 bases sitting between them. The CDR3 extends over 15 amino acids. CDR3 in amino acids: CASSIGGAPMYEQYF. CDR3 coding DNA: TGTGCCAGTAGTATAGGCGGAGCACCCATGTACGAGCAGTACTTC.

The CDR3: CASSSGTLGNEQFF. The CDR3 DNA reads TGCGCCAGCAGCTCCGGGACTCTGGGCAATGAGCAGTTCTTC. The chain combines TRBV5-1 with TRBJ2-1; weak D call: TRBD2 (6 bases). Germline CDR1 SGHRS, CDR2 YFSETQ. CDR3 length: 14 amino acids. Trimming left V 3 bases short and J 6 bases short, with 13 bases between.